This note documents a single TCR beta chain sequence. This sample stems from a study of blood T cell repertoires in COVID-19. Study-level background: Specimens from acute and convalescent COVID-19 originated in the United States, Italy and Spain.

This CDR3 has 13 amino acids. V shed 0 bases and J shed 4 bases, with 6 bases lying between them. Germline values: CDR1 WNHNN, CDR2 SYGVQD (reference sequence). TCRdb's copy holds only in-frame clones and misses some; the assay was immunoSEQ multiplex PCR. The sample has 30,000 to 45,000 clones, approximately 78% seen once; the top ten hold 8% to 10%. V gene TRBV10-1 combines with J gene TRBJ1-2; D uncertain. Material: peripheral blood. This TCR was recovered from a man aged 55 to 70 in a cohort sampled during active COVID-19. The CDR3 sequence is CASSESRSYGYTF. The CDR3 nucleotides read TGCGCCAGCAGTGAGTCGAGGAGCTATGGCTACACCTTC.